The 25 T cell receptor beta chains listed next were all sequenced from one sample in a study of blood T cell repertoires in COVID-19. Data came from immunoSEQ multiplex PCR; TCRdb stores just in-frame clones and leaves some out. Seen here are some 200,000 clones, around 80% observed once, and the top ten hold around 14%. Material: peripheral blood. The origin of the receptors is a man aged 30 to 39 with active or convalescent COVID-19.

The V call is TRBV19, the J call TRBJ1-6; D call uncertain. The CDR3 runs 13 residues. Trimming left V 3 bases short and J 9 bases short, with 9 bases between. Per the germline V gene, CDR1 is LNHDA and CDR2 is SQIVND (reference sequence). The CDR3 region has the DNA TGTGCCAGTAGTATGGGCGCGGGTTCACCCCTCCACTTT. Amino acid sequence: CASSMGAGSPLHF.

The rearrangement uses TRBV11-2 and TRBJ1-3; the D gene is possibly TRBD1 (6 bases). The V and J ends lost 5 bases and 4 bases respectively, with 12 bases between them. The CDR3 loop spans 14 amino acids. CDR1 and CDR2 (germline): SGHAT, FQNNGV. This CDR3 is CASSPTGPGNTIYF. The CDR3 DNA reads TGTGCCAGCAGCCCAACAGGGCCAGGAAACACCATATATTTT.

The chain employs TRBV10-2 and TRBJ2-3; TRBD2 matches at 9 bases. Looked up from germline, CDR1 is WSHSY and CDR2 is SAAADI. The CDR3 contains 16 residues. The trim removed 0 bases at V and 0 bases at J, leaving 1 base unmatched. Here the CDR3 reads CASSESSGGSTDTQYF. The CDR3 coding sequence is TGCGCCAGCAGTGAGTCGAGCGGGGGGAGCACAGATACGCAGTATTTT.

The chain uses TRBV19 and TRBJ1-5; TRBD1 might be the D (6 bases). The CDR3 has 18 amino acids. The V gene's germline CDR1 is LNHDA and CDR2 SQIVND (reference sequence). Trimming cost V 4 bases and J 6 bases, with 25 bases left between them. The CDR3 region is CASSTSSRGTPRGQPQHF. In DNA, the CDR3 is TGTGCCAGTAGTACCAGCAGCCGAGGGACACCCCGAGGTCAGCCCCAGCATTTT. Full variable domain (rest looked up from reference TRBV19 and TRBJ1-5): DGGITQSPKYLFRKEGQNVTLSCEQNLNHDAMYWYRQDPGQGLRLIYYSQIVNDFQKGDIAEGYSVSREKKESFPLTVTSAQKNPTAFYLCASSTSSRGTPRGQPQHFGDGTRLSIL.

V usage is TRBV5-4 and J usage is TRBJ2-3; possibly TRBD2 for D (5 bases). The V gene's germline CDR1 is SGHNT and CDR2 YYREEE (reference sequence). This CDR3 is 15 amino acids long. Trimming took 6 bases from V and 4 from J, leaving 18 bases between them. The DNA for the CDR3 is TGTGCCAGCACCTGGGGAGTAGGAGGCGCAGATACGCAGTATTTT. Its protein is CASTWGVGGADTQYF.

The chain carries TRBV19 and TRBJ2-2, with D possibly TRBD1 on 6 matching bases. V was pared by 3 bases and J by 3 bases, with 14 bases between. The CDR3 runs to 16 residues. CDR1 is LNHDA and CDR2 is SQIVND in the germline V gene (reference sequence). This CDR3 reads CASSMNLGAYTGELFF. In DNA, the CDR3 is TGTGCCAGTAGTATGAACCTGGGGGCCTACACCGGGGAGCTGTTTTTT.

The rearrangement uses TRBV27 and TRBJ1-5; 8 bases are shared with TRBD1. Germline V CDR1 and CDR2: MNHEY, SMNVEV (reference sequence). The V segment lost 6 bases and the J segment 5 bases; nucleotides outside the gene matches: 6. This CDR3 has 14 amino acids. CDR3 sequence: CASRAGQGDQPQHF. The CDR3 coding sequence is TGTGCCAGCAGGGCTGGACAGGGCGATCAGCCCCAGCATTTT.

CDR3 sequence (DNA): TGTGCCAGCAGCCGACAGGCAAGCTCTGGAAACACCATATATTTT. Translating gives CASSRQASSGNTIYF. This rearrangement joins TRBV14 to TRBJ1-3, with D possibly TRBD1 on 6 matching bases. Germline CDR1 SGHDN, CDR2 FVKESK. V dropped 4 bases and J dropped 0 bases, with 10 bases sitting between them. The CDR3 is made up of 15 amino acids.

V is TRBV25-1 and J is TRBJ1-2, with 8 bases aligning to TRBD1. CDR1 and CDR2 from the germline V gene are MGHDK and SYGVNS. The CDR3 loop spans 15 amino acids. The J segment lost 8 bases and the V segment lost 3 bases, leaving 11 bases of the junction unmatched. The CDR3 DNA reads TGTGCCAGCAGTGATGGAGGACAGGGAGAACGAGGCTACACCTTC. Translating gives CASSDGGQGERGYTF.

The chain has TRBV7-9 and TRBJ2-4; 9 positions agree with TRBD1. The germline gives CDR1 SEHNR, CDR2 FQNEAQ (reference sequence). V shed 5 bases, J shed 0 bases, and the junction held 2 bases outside the gene matches. The CDR3 has 15 amino acids. This CDR3 reads CASSRQGVAKNIQYF. Written as DNA, the CDR3 is TGTGCCAGCAGCCGACAGGGGGTAGCCAAAAACATTCAGTACTTC.

The genes are TRBV7-2 and TRBJ2-3, with a tentative D call TRBD1 (6 bases). V shed 5 bases and J shed 4 bases, with 13 bases lying between them. This CDR3 region has 14 residues. Per germline, CDR1 SGHTA and CDR2 FQGNSA. CDR3: CASSPLSGADTQYF. The CDR3 coding sequence is TGTGCCAGCAGCCCCCTGTCAGGGGCAGATACGCAGTATTTT.

The chain is built from TRBV19 and TRBJ2-5; a weak D match, TRBD1 (8 bases). Looked up from germline, CDR1 is LNHDA and CDR2 is SQIVND (reference sequence). V lost 7 bases, J lost 5 bases, and 17 bases lay in between. CDR3 length: 14 amino acids. The CDR3 sequence is CASTRTGREETQYF. The CDR3 bases are TGTGCCAGTACCCGGACAGGGCGGGAGGAGACCCAGTACTTC.

The chain carries TRBV7-9 and TRBJ2-1; D perhaps matches TRBD2 (6 bases). Trimming pared 3 bases from V and 2 bases from J, leaving 11 bases between. From germline, CDR1 is SEHNR and CDR2 FQNEAQ (reference sequence). CDR3 length equals 15 residues. The CDR3 loop is CASSLTLATYNEQFF. Here the CDR3 DNA reads TGTGCCAGCAGCTTGACCCTAGCGACCTACAATGAGCAGTTCTTC.

The V gene is TRBV9, the J gene TRBJ1-1; D gene unclear. The germline V gene encodes CDR1 SGDLS and CDR2 YYNGEE. This CDR3 has 13 amino acids. The V and J ends lost 0 bases and 0 bases respectively, with 3 bases between them. The CDR3 sequence is CASSVAMNTEAFF. The DNA for the CDR3 is TGTGCCAGCAGCGTAGCCATGAACACTGAAGCTTTCTTT.

The chain is built from TRBV7-6 and TRBJ1-3; a possible D gene is TRBD1 (6 bases). V gave up 5 bases and J gave up 0 bases, with 14 bases separating them. Germline V gene lookup returns CDR1 SGHVS and CDR2 FNYEAQ. CDR3 size: 16 residues. This chain's CDR3 is CASSRGGTGSGNTIYF. CDR3 nucleotide sequence: TGTGCCAGCAGCCGGGGGGGCACGGGCTCTGGAAACACCATATATTTT.

CDR3 sequence reads: CASSLDGSLAGLSTDTQYF. The CDR3 nucleotides are TGTGCCAGCAGCTTAGATGGGTCTCTAGCGGGATTGAGCACAGATACGCAGTATTTT. The chain employs TRBV7-6 and TRBJ2-3; TRBD2 agrees at 9 bases. After removal of 1 base from V and 0 bases from J, the junction contained 11 bases not matched to a gene. Germline V gene sequence: CDR1 SGHVS, CDR2 FNYEAQ. CDR3 length equals 19 residues.

The chain has TRBV7-9 and TRBJ1-2, with D perhaps matching TRBD1 (6 bases). CDR1 is SEHNR and CDR2 is FQNEAQ in the germline V gene (reference sequence). The CDR3 length is 16 residues. V gave up 4 bases and J gave up 1 base, with 16 bases separating them. The CDR3 DNA reads as TGTGCCAGCAGCTCCCTGGACAGCGTCTATAACTATGGCTACACCTTC. Protein: CASSSLDSVYNYGYTF.

This chain joins TRBV10-3 and TRBJ1-5, with TRBD1 matching 9 bases. This CDR3 spans 15 amino acids. Per the germline V gene, CDR1 is ENHRY and CDR2 is SYGVKD. J gave up 4 bases and V 4 bases, and 5 bases lay outside the gene matches. CDR3 sequence (DNA): TGTGCCATCAGTGTAACGGGACAGGGTAATCAGCCCCAGCATTTT. Translation: CAISVTGQGNQPQHF.

This chain links TRBV4-1 with TRBJ2-7; the D gene is possibly TRBD2 (5 bases). Germline lookup yields CDR1 MGHRA and CDR2 YSYEKL. The V end lost 0 bases, the J end lost 2 bases, and 11 bases lay between the germline ends. The CDR3 has 15 residues. This chain's CDR3 is CASSQDPGIPYEQYV. The CDR3 nucleotides are TGCGCCAGCAGCCAAGACCCGGGAATCCCCTACGAGCAGTACGTC.

The chain carries TRBV5-1 and TRBJ2-5; TRBD1 matches at 10 bases. CDR1 SGHRS and CDR2 YFSETQ come from the germline V gene. The CDR3 spans 16 residues. The V segment lost 3 bases and the J segment 1 base; nucleotides outside the gene matches: 6. In nucleotides, the CDR3 is TGCGCCAGCAGCTCCCGGTGGGACAGGGGCCAAGAGACCCAGTACTTC. It is translated as CASSSRWDRGQETQYF. Based on the CDR3 plus reference TRBV5-1 and TRBJ2-5, the full variable domain is KAGVTQTPRYLIKTRGQQVTLSCSPISGHRSVSWYQQTPGQGLQFLFEYFSETQRNKGNFPGRFSGRQFSNSRSEMNVSTLELGDSALYLCASSSRWDRGQETQYFGPGTRLLVL.

The chain recombines TRBV10-3 with TRBJ2-1; TRBD2 matches 15 bases. The ends lost 6 bases at V and 7 bases at J; junction bases unmatched: 4. In germline, CDR1 is ENHRY, CDR2 SYGVKD. The CDR3 spans 15 residues. CDR3 bases: TGTGCCATCAGCCCTGGACTAGCGGGGGGGAATGAGCAGTTCTTC. Translating it yields CAISPGLAGGNEQFF.

The V gene is TRBV2, the J gene TRBJ2-7; 11 nucleotides line up with TRBD1. The length of the CDR3 is 14 residues. The germline CDR1 and CDR2 sequences are SNHLY and FYNNEI. V shed 1 base and J 5 bases; nucleotides not matched to a gene: 1. The CDR3 DNA is TGTGCCAGCAGTGAAGGGACAGGGGGCAACGAGCAGTACTTC. It is translated as CASSEGTGGNEQYF.

The CDR3 loop is CAWTSGGNQPQHF. In DNA form, the CDR3 reads TGTGCCTGGACTAGCGGGGGCAATCAGCCCCAGCATTTT. This chain connects TRBV30 to TRBJ1-5, with D unresolved. The CDR3 runs to 13 residues. CDR1 is GTSNPN, CDR2 SVGIG, per germline (reference sequence). The V end was cut by 4 bases, the J end by 2 bases, with 9 bases between.

The gene calls are TRBV2 and TRBJ1-2; D gene uncertain. The CDR3 spans 12 residues. Germline V gene sequence: CDR1 SNHLY, CDR2 FYNNEI. With 5 bases removed from V and 8 bases from J, the gap between germline ends came to 12 bases. Written as DNA, the CDR3 is TGTGCCAGCAGTTACGAGCAAATAGGCTACACCTTC. It yields the protein CASSYEQIGYTF.

This chain joins TRBV11-3 and TRBJ2-3, with 13 bases identical to TRBD2. Per germline, CDR1 SGHNT and CDR2 YENEEA. V was clipped by 6 bases and J by 0 bases; unmatched bases: 15. The CDR3 contains 20 residues. CDR3 in DNA: TGTGCCAGCAGAAATAGGGAGGCCTCACTAGCGGGAGGGAGCACAGATACGCAGTATTTT. As protein: CASRNREASLAGGSTDTQYF.